Sequencing of this T cell receptor (beta chain) was carried out in a study of blood T cell repertoires in COVID-19. Study background: Material from acute and convalescent COVID-19 was sourced from the United States, Italy and Spain. From T cells, B-cell-depleted T cells, or PBMCs came the material, which was cDNA or gDNA.

Authors' analysis steps: Reference gene primer amplification gave estimated nucleated cell counts. The table came from immunoSEQ multiplex PCR; TCRdb's copy has only in-frame clones and leaves some out. V and J calls and clone size are copied from that table; D and trimming were computed from the DNA. The table records some 96,000 clones, approximately 84% of them present only once. The sample comprised peripheral blood. The receptor's source is a man aged 30 to 45 in a cohort sampled during active COVID-19.

The CDR3 sequence: CASRPDTGELFF. As DNA, the CDR3 is TGTGCCAGCAGACCAGATACCGGGGAGCTGTTTTTT. The V call is TRBV6-4, the J call TRBJ2-2; D gene ambiguous. V lost 6 bases and J lost 5, with 7 bases in between. The CDR3 is 12 amino acids. Germline-derived CDR1 and CDR2 are MRHNA and SNTAGT.